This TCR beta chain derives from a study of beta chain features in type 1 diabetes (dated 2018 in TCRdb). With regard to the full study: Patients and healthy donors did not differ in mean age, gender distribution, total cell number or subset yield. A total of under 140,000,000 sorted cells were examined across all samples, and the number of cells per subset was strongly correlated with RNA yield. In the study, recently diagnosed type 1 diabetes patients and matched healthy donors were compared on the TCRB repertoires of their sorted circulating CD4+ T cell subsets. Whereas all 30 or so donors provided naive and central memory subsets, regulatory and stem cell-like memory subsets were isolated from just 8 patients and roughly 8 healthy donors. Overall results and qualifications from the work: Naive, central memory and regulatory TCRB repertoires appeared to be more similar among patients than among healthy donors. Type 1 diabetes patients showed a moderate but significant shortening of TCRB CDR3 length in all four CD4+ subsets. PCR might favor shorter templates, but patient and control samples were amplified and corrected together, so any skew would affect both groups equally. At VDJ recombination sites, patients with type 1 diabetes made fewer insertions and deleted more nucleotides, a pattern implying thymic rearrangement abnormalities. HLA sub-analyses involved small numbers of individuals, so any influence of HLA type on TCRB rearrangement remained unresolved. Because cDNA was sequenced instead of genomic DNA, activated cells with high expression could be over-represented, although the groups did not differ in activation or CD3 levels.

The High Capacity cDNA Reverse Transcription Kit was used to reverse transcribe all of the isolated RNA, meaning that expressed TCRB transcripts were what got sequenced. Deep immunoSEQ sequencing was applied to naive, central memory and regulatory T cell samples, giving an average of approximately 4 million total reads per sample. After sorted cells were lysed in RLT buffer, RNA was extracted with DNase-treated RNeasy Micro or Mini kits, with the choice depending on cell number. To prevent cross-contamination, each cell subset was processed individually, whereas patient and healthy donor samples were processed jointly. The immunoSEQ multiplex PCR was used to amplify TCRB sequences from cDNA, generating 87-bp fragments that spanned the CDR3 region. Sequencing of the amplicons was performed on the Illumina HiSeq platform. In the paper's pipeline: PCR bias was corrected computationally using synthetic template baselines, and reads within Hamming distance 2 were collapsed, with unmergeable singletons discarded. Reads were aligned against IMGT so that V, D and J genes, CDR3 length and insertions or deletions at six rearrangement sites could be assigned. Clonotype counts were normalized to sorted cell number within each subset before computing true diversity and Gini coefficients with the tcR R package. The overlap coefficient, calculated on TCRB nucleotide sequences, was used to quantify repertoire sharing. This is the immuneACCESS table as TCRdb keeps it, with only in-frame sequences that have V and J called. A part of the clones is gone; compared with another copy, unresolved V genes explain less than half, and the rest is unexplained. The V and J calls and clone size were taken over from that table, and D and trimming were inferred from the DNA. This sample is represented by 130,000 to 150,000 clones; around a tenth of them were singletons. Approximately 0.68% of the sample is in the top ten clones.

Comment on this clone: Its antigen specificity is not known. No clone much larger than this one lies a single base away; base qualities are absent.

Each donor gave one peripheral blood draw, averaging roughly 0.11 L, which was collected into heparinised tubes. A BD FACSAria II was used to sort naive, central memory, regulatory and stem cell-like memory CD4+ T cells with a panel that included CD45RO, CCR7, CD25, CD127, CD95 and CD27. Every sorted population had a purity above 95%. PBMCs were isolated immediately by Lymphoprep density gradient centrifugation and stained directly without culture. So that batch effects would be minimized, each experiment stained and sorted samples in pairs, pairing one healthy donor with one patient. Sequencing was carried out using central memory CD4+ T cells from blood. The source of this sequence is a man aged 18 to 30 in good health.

Here the CDR3 is given as CASSVAQETEAFF. DNA sequence: TGTGCCAGCAGCGTAGCTCAGGAAACTGAAGCTTTCTTT. The rearranged segments are TRBV9 and TRBJ1-1, with the identity of the D gene unclear. V is pared back by 0 bases and J by 5 bases, with 8 bases lying between the germline termini. Reading the germline V gene gives CDR1 SGDLS and CDR2 YYNGEE. The CDR3 numbers 13 residues from cysteine through phenylalanine. Left in the record is the CDR3 DNA by itself, 39 bases read in frame from the first base.